This T cell receptor beta chain comes out of a study of T cell repertoires in cytomegalovirus infection. One entry per CDR3 protein, called by TCRdb with MiXCR from the reads. The sample shows about 830,000 distinct CDR3 sequences, approximately 29% of them seen only once. This clonotype appeared a few times. What it recognizes is unknown. The germline gives CDR1 MNHEY, CDR2 SMNVEV (reference sequence). This CDR3 contains 15 residues. The V end was cut by 8 bases, the J end by 2 bases, with 16 bases between. This material consisted of cultured CD8+ T cells from PBMCs, taken from culture after CMV antigen stimulation. The receptor comes from a human donor in good health (CMV status not recorded). Some clones in this sample may be carry-over from other donors' samples. This chain links TRBV27 with TRBJ1-5; D remains ambiguous. The CDR3 DNA follows: TGTGCCAGCGGATCGGGCCTGTATGGCAATCAGCCCCAGCATTTT. It translates to CASGSGLYGNQPQHF.